This T cell receptor beta chain was profiled in a study of cytotoxic CD8 clonotypes in ibrutinib-treated CLL. Study-wide results and limits: The study found baseline clonality above age-matched healthy donors, tracking circulating CD8+ T-cell counts. Clonality climbed at ibrutinib response, then dropped toward baseline at progression. Public clonotypes occurred uncommonly; on treatment, they contracted or remained stable.

The protocol was immunoSEQ multiplex PCR, while the TCRdb copy is restricted to in-frame clones and leaves out a portion. The sample lists around 40,000 clones; 70% to 80% were seen once. Remarks on this clone: The target antigen is unknown.

The authors obtained roughly 2 micrograms of genomic DNA from cryopreserved PBMCs for TCR beta libraries. This specimen was PBMCs, taken at disease progression, from a patient treated with ibrutinib. The receptor comes from a human donor with chronic lymphocytic leukemia.

Written as DNA, the CDR3 is TGTGCCAGCAGGGACCGGGACTCCAACACCGGGGAGCTGTTTTTT. It specifies CASRDRDSNTGELFF. The rearrangement joins TRBV6-1 to TRBJ2-2, with D perhaps matching TRBD2 (6 bases). This CDR3 is built from 15 residues. Trimming cost V 6 bases and J 2 bases, with 13 bases left between them. Germline CDR1 and CDR2: MNHNS and SASEGT.